This T cell receptor (beta chain) was sequenced during a study of cytomegalovirus exposure and HLA in healthy donors. The CDR3 spans 13 residues. Germline V CDR1 and CDR2: SGHRS, YFSETQ. Trimming removed 3 bases from V and 5 bases from J, with 11 bases in between. The study's findings and limits: Most observed TCR sequences were rare, whereas some public TCRs were detected in many donors.

As concerns this clone: Its antigen is still unknown.

The PCR had 60 Vbeta and 13 Jbeta primers. Sequencing used immunoSEQ multiplex PCR; TCRdb keeps in-frame clones, though not all of them. This sample's table has around 100,000 clones. The genes are TRBV5-1 and TRBJ1-1; D may be TRBD1 (6 bases). Sequenced material: PBMCs. The receptor comes from a man in his thirties or forties in good health and CMV-seronegative. The CDR3 region has the DNA TGCGCCAGCAGCTCACAAACAGGGACTGAAGCTTTCTTT. Translation gives CASSSQTGTEAFF.